This T cell receptor beta chain was identified during a study of OX40 agonist ivuxolimab in advanced cancers. Method: immunoSEQ multiplex PCR; TCRdb's copy keeps in-frame clones and lacks some. Here the sample spans tens of thousands of clones, about 94% being singletons. The junction had 5 bases not matched to a gene; V was cut back by 7 bases and J by 2 bases. The germline gives CDR1 MDHEN, CDR2 SYDVKM. This CDR3 is built from 14 residues. Sample: CD4+ or CD8+ T cells sorted from blood, taken in a trial of the OX40 agonist ivuxolimab. The receptor was derived from an adult with an advanced solid tumor such as melanoma, head and neck, liver or kidney cancer. The genes are TRBV28 and TRBJ1-5; TRBD1 matches 7 bases. For the CDR3, the DNA is TGTGCCAGCAACCAAGGGACAGGCAATCAGCCCCAGCATTTT. Its translation is CASNQGTGNQPQHF.